This T cell receptor (beta chain) was obtained from a study of cytomegalovirus exposure and HLA in healthy donors. Across the study: The roughly 110 validation repertoires were reported in a later analysis to have been generated on the same platform as the 500 to 700 first-cohort repertoires.

With regard to this clone: Its specificity is not known.

TCRdb's copy holds only in-frame clones and misses some; the assay was immunoSEQ multiplex PCR. Counted here are about 140,000 clones, 85% to 95% occurring once; the ten biggest clones make up approximately 2%. Separation from the approximately 660-subject first cohort characterized the 120-subject validation cohort, to which the donors belonged. The V end lost 0 bases, the J end lost 2 bases, and 13 bases lay between the germline ends. Germline V gene lookup returns CDR1 SGHNT and CDR2 YYREEE (reference sequence). The CDR3 has 16 residues. Findings of the study overall: Through in vitro validation, three CMV-associated chains were shown to be specific for CMV antigens. Reports showed the classifier diagnosing cytomegalovirus status with high specificity and sensitivity.

This chain uses TRBV5-4 with TRBJ2-3; D may be TRBD2 (5 bases). The receptor comes from a man between 18 and 29 years old in good health and CMV-seropositive. Material: PBMCs. CDR3 coding DNA: TGTGCCAGCAGCTTGGCCCTCAGCGGAACCACAGATACGCAGTATTTT. This encodes CASSLALSGTTDTQYF.